The rows below give T cell receptor beta chains drawn from one sample of a study of blood T cell repertoires in COVID-19. This table comes from immunoSEQ multiplex PCR, and its TCRdb copy is limited to in-frame clones, with some not included. The sample gives around 500,000 clones, around 85% of which show up once; about 3.2% is in the top ten. The sample was peripheral blood. Receptors originate from a human donor in a cohort sampled during active COVID-19. CDR3s include the opening cysteine and the closing phenylalanine or tryptophan. D genes are given only for firm matches. Size tells how often a clone was seen (once, few, many) or the class of an expanded clone, and some rows leave it out.

v_gene	j_gene	d_gene	abundance	CDR3aa	CDR3nt
TRBV11-2	TRBJ2-2	.	.	CASSLVRQNTGELFF	TGTGCCAGCAGCTTAGTGCGTCAAAACACCGGGGAGCTGTTTTTT
TRBV14	TRBJ2-3	.	.	CASSRLRHTDTQYF	TGTGCCAGCAGCCGTCTGAGGCACACAGATACGCAGTATTTT
TRBV18	TRBJ1-5	TRBD1	once	CASSPDRQGGQPQHF	TGTGCCAGCTCACCGGATCGACAGGGAGGTCAGCCCCAGCATTTT
TRBV5-1	TRBJ2-1	.	once	CASSAAFGSYNEQFF	TGCGCCAGCAGCGCGGCGTTTGGATCCTACAATGAGCAGTTCTTC
TRBV27	TRBJ1-2	.	.	CASSFSGQQGKLWGYTF	TGTGCCAGCAGTTTCTCCGGACAGCAGGGAAAACTCTGGGGCTACACCTTC
TRBV9	TRBJ1-1	.	few	CASSYRPGPNTEAFF	TGTGCCAGCAGCTACCGGCCAGGGCCGAACACTGAAGCTTTCTTT
TRBV6-4	TRBJ2-3	TRBD2	.	CASSDGAGALSRRTQYF	TGTGCCAGCAGTGACGGTGCGGGAGCCCTTAGTAGGCGGACGCAGTATTTT
TRBV9	TRBJ1-2	.	.	CASSVGWQADGYTF	TGTGCCAGCAGCGTTGGGTGGCAGGCTGATGGCTACACCTTC
TRBV5-4	TRBJ1-1	.	.	CASSLNQDTEAFF	TGTGCCAGCAGCTTGAATCAGGACACTGAAGCTTTCTTT
TRBV9	TRBJ2-1	TRBD2	.	CASSVRGGDNEQFF	TGTGCCAGCAGCGTACGCGGGGGGGACAATGAGCAGTTCTTC
TRBV12-3/TRBV12-4	TRBJ1-2	TRBD1	.	CASSRTGEGGYTF	TGTGCCAGCAGTCGGACAGGGGAGGGTGGCTACACCTTC
TRBV5-5	TRBJ1-4	TRBD1	.	CASGQGNEKLFF	TGTGCCAGCGGACAGGGGAATGAAAAACTGTTTTTT
TRBV30	TRBJ1-3	TRBD1	.	CAWSGRQGDKGNTIYF	TGTGCCTGGAGTGGAAGACAGGGGGATAAGGGAAACACCATATATTTT
TRBV13	TRBJ2-1	TRBD2	.	CASSFITGTSGSSYNEQFF	TGTGCCAGCAGCTTCATTACCGGGACTAGCGGGAGCTCCTACAATGAGCAGTTCTTC
TRBV28	TRBJ1-1	.	.	CATHGTLNTEAFF	TGTGCCACCCACGGGACACTGAACACTGAAGCTTTCTTT
TRBV27	TRBJ2-3	.	.	CASTLRVEDTQYF	TGTGCCAGCACTTTACGGGTCGAAGATACGCAGTATTTT
TRBV13	TRBJ1-2	TRBD1	.	CASSGGQSNYGYTF	TGTGCCAGCAGCGGGGGACAGTCAAACTATGGCTACACCTTC
TRBV7-3	TRBJ1-1	.	.	CASRSDRFDTEAFF	TGTGCCAGCAGATCTGACAGGTTCGACACTGAAGCTTTCTTT
TRBV18	TRBJ2-7	TRBD2	.	CASSPTTSVEQYF	TGTGCCAGCTCACCCACGACTAGCGTGGAGCAGTACTTC
TRBV3-1/TRBV3-2	TRBJ1-2	TRBD1	.	CASSPGTGNYGYTF	TGTGCCAGCAGCCCTGGGACAGGAAACTATGGCTACACCTTC
TRBV4-2	TRBJ2-7	.	.	CASSQALREYYEQYF	TGTGCCAGCAGCCAAGCCCTTCGGGAGTACTACGAGCAGTACTTC
TRBV30	TRBJ2-7	TRBD2	.	CAWSLGLAGTYEQYF	TGTGCCTGGAGCTTGGGACTAGCGGGGACCTACGAGCAGTACTTC
TRBV27	TRBJ2-2	.	.	CASKVGLRNTGELFF	TGTGCCAGCAAAGTGGGGCTGCGAAACACCGGGGAGCTGTTTTTT
TRBV7-8	TRBJ1-4	TRBD1	.	CASSSRDRGFTTNEKLFF	TGTGCCAGCAGCTCCCGGGACAGGGGATTTACAACTAATGAAAAACTGTTTTTT
TRBV11-2	TRBJ2-7	.	few	CASSLQVGHSYEQYF	TGTGCCAGCAGCTTGCAGGTGGGGCACTCCTACGAGCAGTACTTC
TRBV29-1	TRBJ1-5	TRBD1	.	CSVSAGGSNQPQHF	TGCAGCGTTTCCGCAGGGGGTAGCAATCAGCCCCAGCATTTT
TRBV7-3	TRBJ2-5	TRBD1	.	CASSPRQGMGETQYF	TGTGCCAGCAGCCCCCGACAGGGTATGGGGGAGACCCAGTACTTC
TRBV24-1	TRBJ2-2	.	.	CATSVSGNTGELFF	TGTGCCACCAGTGTATCAGGAAACACCGGGGAGCTGTTTTTT
TRBV4-2	TRBJ1-6	.	.	CASSRHTGNNSPLHF	TGTGCCAGCAGCCGGCATACGGGGAATAATTCACCCCTCCACTTT
TRBV19	TRBJ2-3	TRBD1	.	CASSPRAGGTDTQYF	TGTGCCAGTAGTCCTCGGGCAGGGGGAACAGATACGCAGTATTTT
TRBV28	TRBJ1-5	TRBD1	.	CASSSLGQGNQPQHF	TGTGCCAGCAGTTCACTCGGACAGGGGAATCAGCCCCAGCATTTT
TRBV29-1	TRBJ2-7	.	few	CSVEDPEGVSSYEQYF	TGCAGCGTTGAAGATCCAGAGGGGGTTAGCTCCTACGAGCAGTACTTC